This T cell receptor beta chain comes out of a study of lymphopenia after photon versus proton radiotherapy. Study-wide results and caveats: Under photons, naive T cells and diversity fell while effector/memory populations rose. Survival link was tested only in deceased patients; proton benefit remains a possibility. Post-nadir diversity loss with photons came from oligoclonal expansion, particularly CD8+ Temra cells.

This CDR3 region has 11 residues. Looked up from germline, CDR1 is ENHRY and CDR2 is SYGVKD. The V gene lost 10 bases and the J gene lost 5 bases, with 8 bases spanning the gap. Sequenced by immunoSEQ multiplex PCR; TCRdb stores in-frame clones only, minus some. The sample lists roughly 40,000 clones; approximately 86% were seen once. Comment on this clone: Its antigen is not identified.

The sample in question was peripheral blood, obtained from a patient treated with proton-based radiotherapy. The sequence came from a woman in her 70s with pancreatic cancer. Some clones in this sample may be carry-over from other donors' samples. The chain carries TRBV10-3 and TRBJ1-4; no firm D call. The CDR3 bases are TGTGCCACCCAGGAGAATGAAAAACTGTTTTTT. Its protein product is CATQENEKLFF.